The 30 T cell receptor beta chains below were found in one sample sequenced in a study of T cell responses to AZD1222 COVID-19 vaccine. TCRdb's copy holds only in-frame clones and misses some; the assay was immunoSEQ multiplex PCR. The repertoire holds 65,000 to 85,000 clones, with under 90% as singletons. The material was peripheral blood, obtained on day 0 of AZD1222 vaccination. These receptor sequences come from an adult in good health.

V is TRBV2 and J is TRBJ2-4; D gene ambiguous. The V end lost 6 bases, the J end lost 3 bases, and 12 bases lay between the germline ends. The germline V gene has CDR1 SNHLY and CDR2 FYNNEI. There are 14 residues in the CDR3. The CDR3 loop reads CASRRVLDKNIQYF. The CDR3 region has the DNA TGTGCCAGCAGGAGAGTATTGGACAAAAACATTCAGTACTTC.

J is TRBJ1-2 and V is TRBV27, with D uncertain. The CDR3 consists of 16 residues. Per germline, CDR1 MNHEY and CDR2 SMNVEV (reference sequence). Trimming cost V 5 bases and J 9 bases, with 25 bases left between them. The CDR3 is CASSPRSLPGLGSYTF. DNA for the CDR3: TGTGCCAGCAGTCCAAGATCCCTACCGGGCCTGGGGAGCTACACCTTC.

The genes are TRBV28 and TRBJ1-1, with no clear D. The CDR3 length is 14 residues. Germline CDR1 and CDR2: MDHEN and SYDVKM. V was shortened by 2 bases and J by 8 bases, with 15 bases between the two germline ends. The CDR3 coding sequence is TGTGCCAGCAGTTTACTTAGTCAGGCGCTCGAAGCTTTCTTT. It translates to CASSLLSQALEAFF.

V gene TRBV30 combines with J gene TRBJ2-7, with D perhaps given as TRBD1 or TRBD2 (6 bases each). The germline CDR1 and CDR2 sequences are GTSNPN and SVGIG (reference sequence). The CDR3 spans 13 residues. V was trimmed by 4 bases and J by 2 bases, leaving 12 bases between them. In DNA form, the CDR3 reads TGTGCCTGGAACGGGGGCCCCCCCTACGAGCAGTACTTC. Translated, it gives CAWNGGPPYEQYF.

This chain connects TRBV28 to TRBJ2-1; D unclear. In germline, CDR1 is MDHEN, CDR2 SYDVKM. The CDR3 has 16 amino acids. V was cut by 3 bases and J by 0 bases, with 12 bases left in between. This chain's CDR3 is CASSFEAASSYNEQFF. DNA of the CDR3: TGTGCCAGCAGTTTTGAGGCGGCCAGCTCCTACAATGAGCAGTTCTTC.

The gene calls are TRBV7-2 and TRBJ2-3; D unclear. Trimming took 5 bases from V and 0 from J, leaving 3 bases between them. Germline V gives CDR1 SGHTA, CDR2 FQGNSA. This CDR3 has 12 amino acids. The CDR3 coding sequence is TGTGCCAGCAGCCTTAGCACAGATACGCAGTATTTT. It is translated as CASSLSTDTQYF.

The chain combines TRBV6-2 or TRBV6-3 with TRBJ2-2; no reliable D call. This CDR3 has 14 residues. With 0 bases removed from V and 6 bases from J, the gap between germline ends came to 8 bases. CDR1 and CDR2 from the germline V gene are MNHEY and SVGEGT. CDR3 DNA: TGTGCCAGCAGTTACTCTCGGGCGGCCGGGGAGCTGTTTTTT. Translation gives CASSYSRAAGELFF.

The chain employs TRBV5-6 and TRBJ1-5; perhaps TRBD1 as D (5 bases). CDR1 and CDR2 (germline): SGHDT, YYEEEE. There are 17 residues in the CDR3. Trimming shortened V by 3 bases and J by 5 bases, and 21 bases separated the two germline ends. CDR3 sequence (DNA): TGTGCCAGCAGCTCCTTCCTTAAGACAGTTGGGGATCAGCCCCAGCATTTT. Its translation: CASSSFLKTVGDQPQHF.

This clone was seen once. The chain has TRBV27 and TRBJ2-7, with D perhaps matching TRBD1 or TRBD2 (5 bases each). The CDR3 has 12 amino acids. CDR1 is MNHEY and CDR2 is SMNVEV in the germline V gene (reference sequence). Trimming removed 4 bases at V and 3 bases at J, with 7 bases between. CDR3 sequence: CASSWGFYEQYF. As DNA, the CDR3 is TGTGCCAGCAGTTGGGGGTTCTACGAGCAGTACTTC.

Here the CDR3 reads CASSTGVGNTIYF. CDR3 sequence (DNA): TGTGCCAGCAGCACAGGGGTTGGAAACACCATATATTTT. The chain employs TRBV3-1 (or the pseudogene TRBV3-2) and TRBJ1-3; 7 positions match TRBD1. V lost 5 bases, J lost 3 bases, and 1 base stayed unmatched. Germline CDR1 is LGHDT and CDR2 is YNNKEL (reference sequence). This CDR3 has 13 residues.

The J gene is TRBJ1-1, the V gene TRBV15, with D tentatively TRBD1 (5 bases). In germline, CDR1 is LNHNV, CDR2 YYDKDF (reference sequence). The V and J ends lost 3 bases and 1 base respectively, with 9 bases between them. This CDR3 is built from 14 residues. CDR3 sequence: CATSSQRGNTEAFF. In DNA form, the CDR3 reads TGTGCCACCAGCAGCCAAAGGGGGAACACTGAAGCTTTCTTT.

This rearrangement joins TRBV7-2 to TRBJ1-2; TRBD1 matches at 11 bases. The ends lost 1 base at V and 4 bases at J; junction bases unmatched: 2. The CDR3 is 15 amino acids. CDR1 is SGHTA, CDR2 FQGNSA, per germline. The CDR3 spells CASSLGGTGGYGYTF. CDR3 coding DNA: TGTGCCAGCAGCTTAGGGGGGACAGGGGGCTATGGCTACACCTTC.

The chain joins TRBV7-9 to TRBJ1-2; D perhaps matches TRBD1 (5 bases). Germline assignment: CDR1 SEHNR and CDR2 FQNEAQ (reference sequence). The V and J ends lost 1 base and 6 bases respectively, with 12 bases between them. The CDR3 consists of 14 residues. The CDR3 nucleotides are TGTGCCAGCAGCTTAGTTTCCAGGGCGAATGGCTACACCTTC. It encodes CASSLVSRANGYTF.

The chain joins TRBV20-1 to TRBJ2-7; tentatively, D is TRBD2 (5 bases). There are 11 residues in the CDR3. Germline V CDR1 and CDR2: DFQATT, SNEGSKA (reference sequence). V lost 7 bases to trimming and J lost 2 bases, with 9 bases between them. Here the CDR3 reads CSGQRAYEQYF. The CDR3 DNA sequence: TGCAGTGGTCAGAGGGCCTACGAGCAGTACTTC.

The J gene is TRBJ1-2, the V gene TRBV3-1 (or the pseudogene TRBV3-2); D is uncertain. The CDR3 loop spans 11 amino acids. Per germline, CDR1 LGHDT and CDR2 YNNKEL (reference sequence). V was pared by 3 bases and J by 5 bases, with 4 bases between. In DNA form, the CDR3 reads TGTGCCAGCAGCCAGGAGTATGGCTACACCTTC. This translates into CASSQEYGYTF.

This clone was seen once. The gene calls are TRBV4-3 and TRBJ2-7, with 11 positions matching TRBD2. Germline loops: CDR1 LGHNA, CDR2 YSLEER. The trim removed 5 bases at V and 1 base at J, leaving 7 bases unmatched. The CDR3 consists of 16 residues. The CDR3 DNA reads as TGCGCCAGCAGCTCAGGGAGGACTAGCGGGTCCTACGAGCAGTACTTC. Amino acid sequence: CASSSGRTSGSYEQYF.

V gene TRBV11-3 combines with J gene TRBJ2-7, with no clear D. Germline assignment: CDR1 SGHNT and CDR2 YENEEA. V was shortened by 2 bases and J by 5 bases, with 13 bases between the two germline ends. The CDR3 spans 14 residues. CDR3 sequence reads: CASSLRPASDEQYF. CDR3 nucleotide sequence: TGTGCCAGCAGCTTACGACCAGCCAGCGACGAGCAGTACTTC.

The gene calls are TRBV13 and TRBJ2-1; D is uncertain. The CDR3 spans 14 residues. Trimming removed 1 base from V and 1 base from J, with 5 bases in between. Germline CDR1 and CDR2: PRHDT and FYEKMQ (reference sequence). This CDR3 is CASSLERSYNEQFF. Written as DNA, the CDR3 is TGTGCCAGCAGCTTAGAACGTTCCTACAATGAGCAGTTCTTC. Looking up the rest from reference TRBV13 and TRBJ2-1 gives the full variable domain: AAGVIQSPRHLIKEKRETATLKCYPIPRHDTVYWYQQGPGQDPQFLISFYEKMQSDKGSIPDRFSAQQFSDYHSELNMSSLELGDSALYFCASSLERSYNEQFFGPGTRLTVL.

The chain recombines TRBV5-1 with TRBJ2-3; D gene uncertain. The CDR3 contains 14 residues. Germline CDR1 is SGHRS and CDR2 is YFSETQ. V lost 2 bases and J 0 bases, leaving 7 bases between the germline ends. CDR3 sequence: CASSFLLSTDTQYF. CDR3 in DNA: TGCGCCAGCAGCTTTCTACTAAGCACAGATACGCAGTATTTT.

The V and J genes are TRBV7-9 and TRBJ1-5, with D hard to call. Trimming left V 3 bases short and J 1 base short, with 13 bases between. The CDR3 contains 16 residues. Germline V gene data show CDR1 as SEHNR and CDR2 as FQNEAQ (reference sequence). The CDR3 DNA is TGTGCCAGCAGCTTTGAGGGCCGGGGAAGCAATCAGCCCCAGCATTTT. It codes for CASSFEGRGSNQPQHF.

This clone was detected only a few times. The CDR3: CASSPAVPNQPQHF. DNA for the CDR3: TGCGCCAGCAGCCCGGCCGTACCCAATCAGCCCCAGCATTTT. This rearrangement joins TRBV5-1 to TRBJ1-5; unclear D gene. Germline CDR1 is SGHRS and CDR2 is YFSETQ. The length of the CDR3 is 14 residues. Trimming shortened V by 4 bases and J by 3 bases, and 11 bases separated the two germline ends.

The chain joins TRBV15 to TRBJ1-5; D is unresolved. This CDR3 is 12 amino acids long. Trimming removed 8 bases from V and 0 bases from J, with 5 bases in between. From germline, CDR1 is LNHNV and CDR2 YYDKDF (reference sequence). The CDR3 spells CATAYSNQPQHF. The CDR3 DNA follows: TGTGCCACCGCCTATAGCAATCAGCCCCAGCATTTT.

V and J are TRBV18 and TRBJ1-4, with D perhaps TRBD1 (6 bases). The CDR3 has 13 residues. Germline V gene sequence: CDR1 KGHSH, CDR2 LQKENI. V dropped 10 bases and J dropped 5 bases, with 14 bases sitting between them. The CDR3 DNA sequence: TGTGCCACCCGAGGGGGAAGGAATGAAAAACTGTTTTTT. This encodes CATRGGRNEKLFF.

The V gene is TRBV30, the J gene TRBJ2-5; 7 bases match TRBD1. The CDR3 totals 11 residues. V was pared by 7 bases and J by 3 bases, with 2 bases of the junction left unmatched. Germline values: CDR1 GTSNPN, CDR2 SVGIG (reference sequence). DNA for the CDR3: TGTGCCTTTGACAGGGAAGAGACCCAGTACTTC. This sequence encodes CAFDREETQYF.

This chain's CDR3 is CASSLDSDYFYEQYF. DNA of the CDR3: TGTGCCAGCAGCTTAGACTCGGACTATTTCTACGAGCAGTACTTC. The chain uses TRBV11-2 and TRBJ2-7, with D perhaps matching TRBD2 (6 bases). V lost 0 bases and J lost 3, with 12 bases in between. There are 15 residues in the CDR3. In germline, CDR1 is SGHAT, CDR2 FQNNGV.

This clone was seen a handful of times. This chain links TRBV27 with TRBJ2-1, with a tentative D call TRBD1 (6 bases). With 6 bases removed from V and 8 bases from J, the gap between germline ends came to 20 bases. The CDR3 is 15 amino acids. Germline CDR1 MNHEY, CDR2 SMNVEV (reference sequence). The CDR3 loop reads CASSWGTGKEDEQFF. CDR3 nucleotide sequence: TGTGCCAGCAGCTGGGGAACAGGGAAGGAGGATGAGCAGTTCTTC.

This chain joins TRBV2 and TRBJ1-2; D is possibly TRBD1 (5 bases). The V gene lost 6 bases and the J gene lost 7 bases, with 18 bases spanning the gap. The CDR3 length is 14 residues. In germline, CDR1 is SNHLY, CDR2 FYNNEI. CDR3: CASRMDGGSRGYTF. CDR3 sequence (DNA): TGTGCCAGCAGGATGGACGGGGGGTCTCGTGGCTACACCTTC.

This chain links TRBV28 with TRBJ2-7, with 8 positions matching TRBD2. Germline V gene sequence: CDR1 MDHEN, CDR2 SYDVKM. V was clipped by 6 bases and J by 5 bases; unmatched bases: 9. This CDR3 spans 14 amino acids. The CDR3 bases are TGTGCCAGCAGCCTCACCGGGGGGGCAAACGAGCAGTACTTC. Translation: CASSLTGGANEQYF.

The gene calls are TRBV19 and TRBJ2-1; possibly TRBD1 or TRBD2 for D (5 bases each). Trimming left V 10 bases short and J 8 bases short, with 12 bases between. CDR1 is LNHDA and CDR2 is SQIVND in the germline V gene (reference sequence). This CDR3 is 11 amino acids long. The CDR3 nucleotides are TGTGCCACCAGTGTGGGGGATGAGCAGTTCTTC. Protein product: CATSVGDEQFF. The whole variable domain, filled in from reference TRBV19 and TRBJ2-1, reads DGGITQSPKYLFRKEGQNVTLSCEQNLNHDAMYWYRQDPGQGLRLIYYSQIVNDFQKGDIAEGYSVSREKKESFPLTVTSAQKNPTAFYLCATSVGDEQFFGPGTRLTVL.

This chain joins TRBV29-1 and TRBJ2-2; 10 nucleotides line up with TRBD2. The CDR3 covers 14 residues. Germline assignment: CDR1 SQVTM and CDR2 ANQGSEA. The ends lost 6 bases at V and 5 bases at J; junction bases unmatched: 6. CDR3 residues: CSVAGTSVTGELFF. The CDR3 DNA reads TGCAGCGTAGCCGGGACTAGCGTGACCGGGGAGCTGTTTTTT.